The 20 T cell receptor beta chains listed next were all sequenced from one sample in a study of PD-1 blockade in classical Hodgkin lymphoma. All patients relapsed after autologous stem cell transplantation, and brentuximab vedotin exposure varied. Assay: immunoSEQ multiplex PCR; the TCRdb copy retains only in-frame clones and omits some. The sample lists roughly 28,000 clones, approximately 66% occurring once. Sequencing used peripheral blood mononuclear cells (PBMCs), obtained before the second cycle of nivolumab. Source of these receptors: a human donor with classical Hodgkin lymphoma.

The rearrangement uses TRBV18 and TRBJ2-7, with unresolved D. CDR1 and CDR2 from the germline V gene are KGHSH and LQKENI. Trimming took off 3 bases at V and 6 bases at J, with 9 bases between the two ends. This CDR3 region has 12 residues. The CDR3 here is CASSPSLGEQYV. CDR3 coding DNA: TGTGCCAGCTCACCGTCCCTTGGCGAGCAGTACGTC.

The rearrangement joins TRBV6-5 to TRBJ2-1; D possibly corresponds to TRBD2 (5 bases). This CDR3 region has 13 residues. The germline CDR1 and CDR2 sequences are MNHEY and SVGAGI. Trimming cost V 4 bases and J 2 bases, with 6 bases left between them. CDR3 amino acids: CASSSGTYNEQFF. The CDR3 bases are TGTGCCAGCAGTTCGGGAACCTACAATGAGCAGTTCTTC.

This chain links TRBV19 with TRBJ2-1; D remains unclear. V was clipped by 6 bases and J by 6 bases, with 15 bases between them. Germline V gene lookup returns CDR1 LNHDA and CDR2 SQIVND (reference sequence). CDR3 size: 14 residues. In DNA, the CDR3 is TGTGCCAGTAGCCCCTTCCCCAACGGCAATGAGCAGTTCTTC. Amino acids: CASSPFPNGNEQFF.

This clone was found a few times. The CDR3, as DNA: TGTGCCGTGGTACAGGGGTTAAACTCTGGAAACACCATATATTTT. Translating it yields CAVVQGLNSGNTIYF. The chain uses TRBV28 and TRBJ1-3, with 7 positions matching TRBD1. CDR1 and CDR2 (germline): MDHEN, SYDVKM. V lost 11 bases and J lost 0; bases outside the gene matches: 10. The CDR3 has 15 residues.

The sample holds one count of this clone. The chain recombines TRBV7-9 with TRBJ1-4, with TRBD1 matching 8 bases. V lost 5 bases to trimming and J lost 4 bases; unmatched junction nucleotides: 6. The germline gives CDR1 SEHNR, CDR2 FQNEAQ (reference sequence). The CDR3 totals 15 residues. The CDR3 region is CASSLDRGNNEKLFF. CDR3 nucleotide sequence: TGTGCCAGCAGCCTAGACAGGGGTAATAATGAAAAACTGTTTTTT.

The table lists this clone with a few counts. The genes are TRBV5-1 and TRBJ2-6, with D perhaps matching TRBD1 (5 bases). This CDR3 comprises 17 residues. The ends were cut back, 0 bases at V and 0 bases at J, with 10 bases in the middle. Looked up from germline, CDR1 is SGHRS and CDR2 is YFSETQ. The CDR3 spells CASSLAGPGSGANVLTF. The CDR3 DNA is TGCGCCAGCAGCTTGGCAGGGCCCGGCTCTGGGGCCAACGTCCTGACTTTC.

This clone occurred a few times. The rearrangement links TRBV19 to TRBJ2-6; D perhaps matches TRBD1 (6 bases). This CDR3 is built from 18 residues. Germline V gives CDR1 LNHDA, CDR2 SQIVND (reference sequence). Trimming left V 1 base short and J 1 base short, with 14 bases between. The CDR3, as DNA: TGTGCCAGTAGTATAGGCAGGGGCTATGGTTCTGGGGCCAACGTCCTGACTTTC. As protein: CASSIGRGYGSGANVLTF.

This clone came up a few times. This chain uses TRBV11-2 with TRBJ1-1; no reliable D call. This CDR3 region has 14 residues. Germline V CDR1 and CDR2: SGHAT, FQNNGV. Trimming removed 5 bases from V and 0 bases from J, with 10 bases in between. The CDR3 reads CASSQLQLNTEAFF. The CDR3 nucleotides read TGTGCCAGCAGCCAGCTACAGTTGAACACTGAAGCTTTCTTT.

V usage is TRBV27 and J usage is TRBJ2-1; D remains ambiguous. V dropped 1 base and J dropped 10 bases, with 14 bases sitting between them. CDR1 is MNHEY, CDR2 SMNVEV, per germline (reference sequence). This CDR3 comprises 14 residues. In nucleotides, the CDR3 is TGTGCCAGCAGTTTATGGCCGGAGAGTGGCGAGCAGTTCTTC. Encoded protein: CASSLWPESGEQFF.

This clone is a singleton in its sample. The chain combines TRBV6-6 with TRBJ1-1; D uncertain. CDR1 MNHNY and CDR2 SVGAGI come from the germline V gene (reference sequence). The CDR3 covers 13 residues. With 5 bases removed from V and 3 bases from J, the gap between germline ends came to 10 bases. The CDR3 DNA is TGTGCCAGCAGTGCCCCGGAGGACACTGAAGCTTTCTTT. Translating it yields CASSAPEDTEAFF.

V is TRBV10-2 and J is TRBJ1-6; 7 bases fit TRBD1. V shed 3 bases and J 15 bases; nucleotides not matched to a gene: 11. From germline, CDR1 is WSHSY and CDR2 SAAADI. CDR3 length: 14 amino acids. CDR3 region: CASSDFEKGALLHF. The CDR3 DNA reads TGCGCCAGCAGTGACTTCGAGAAGGGGGCTCTCCTCCACTTT.

The chain is built from TRBV19 and TRBJ2-1, with 10 bases fitting TRBD1. The CDR3 loop spans 19 amino acids. The germline gives CDR1 LNHDA, CDR2 SQIVND (reference sequence). V shed 4 bases, J shed 3 bases, and the junction held 15 bases outside the gene matches. CDR3 sequence reads: CASSTLGTGAAGGYNEQFF. The CDR3 nucleotides read TGTGCCAGTAGTACGCTAGGGACAGGGGCGGCGGGAGGCTACAATGAGCAGTTCTTC.

The CDR3 reads CAWSSGGILYEQYF. The CDR3 DNA follows: TGTGCCTGGAGCTCCGGCGGAATCCTCTACGAGCAGTACTTC. J is TRBJ2-7 and V is TRBV30; D is uncertain. CDR3 size: 14 residues. Per the germline V gene, CDR1 is GTSNPN and CDR2 is SVGIG (reference sequence). Between the trimmed V and J ends, which lost 3 bases and 3 bases, there was a span of 15 bases.

V usage is TRBV5-6 and J usage is TRBJ1-2, with D perhaps matching TRBD1 (5 bases). CDR1 and CDR2 from the germline V gene are SGHDT and YYEEEE. The V gene lost 0 bases and the J gene lost 8 bases, with 11 bases spanning the gap. This CDR3 has 13 amino acids. The CDR3 loop reads CASSLGRVSGYTF. As DNA, the CDR3 is TGTGCCAGCAGCTTGGGCAGGGTGTCCGGCTACACCTTC.

The CDR3 spells CASITTGGGETQYF. CDR3 bases: TGTGCCAGCATTACGACGGGGGGAGGAGAGACCCAGTACTTC. V gene TRBV6-8 combines with J gene TRBJ2-5; 7 bases are shared with TRBD2. The CDR3 contains 14 residues. The V segment lost 7 bases and the J segment 4 bases; nucleotides outside the gene matches: 9. Germline CDR1 and CDR2: MNHGY and SAAAGT.

This clone was seen a few times. The chain combines TRBV5-1 with TRBJ1-2; TRBD1 might be the D (5 bases). The CDR3 is 13 amino acids. The ends were cut back, 5 bases at V and 6 bases at J, with 14 bases in the middle. Germline V gives CDR1 SGHRS, CDR2 YFSETQ. The CDR3 loop reads CASRGARADGYTF. CDR3 sequence (DNA): TGCGCCAGCAGGGGAGCCAGGGCCGATGGCTACACCTTC.

The chain combines TRBV6-1 with TRBJ2-1, with D possibly called TRBD1 or TRBD2 (5 bases each). Per germline, CDR1 MNHNS and CDR2 SASEGT. Trimming cost V 0 bases and J 7 bases, with 13 bases left between them. This CDR3 is 15 amino acids long. CDR3 DNA: TGTGCCAGCAGTGAAGCACGTGGGACGCCAAATGAGCAGTTCTTC. This translates into CASSEARGTPNEQFF.

This clone was recorded once. This chain joins TRBV28 and TRBJ1-2; TRBD1 matches at 8 bases. There are 13 residues in the CDR3. V lost 6 bases to trimming and J lost 4 bases; unmatched junction nucleotides: 4. From germline, CDR1 is MDHEN and CDR2 SYDVKM. CDR3: CASRRQGSYGYTF. The CDR3 DNA follows: TGTGCCAGCAGGAGACAGGGGTCCTATGGCTACACCTTC.

This rearrangement joins TRBV5-1 to TRBJ2-2, with D possibly being TRBD1 (6 bases). Trimming removed 8 bases from V and 4 bases from J, with 21 bases in between. The CDR3 extends over 16 amino acids. CDR1 SGHRS and CDR2 YFSETQ come from the germline V gene. CDR3 nucleotide sequence: TGCGCCAGTACAACTTCGATGGACAGCCTCACCGGGGAGCTGTTTTTT. Translation: CASTTSMDSLTGELFF. Using reference TRBV5-1 and TRBJ2-2 for the parts outside the CDR3, the full variable domain is KAGVTQTPRYLIKTRGQQVTLSCSPISGHRSVSWYQQTPGQGLQFLFEYFSETQRNKGNFPGRFSGRQFSNSRSEMNVSTLELGDSALYLCASTTSMDSLTGELFFGEGSRLTVL.

This chain joins TRBV29-1 and TRBJ1-2; D is ambiguous. Germline CDR1 is SQVTM and CDR2 is ANQGSEA. The V end lost 7 bases, the J end lost 8 bases, and 11 bases lay between the germline ends. The CDR3 length is 10 residues. The CDR3 spells CSGVGPGYTF. The CDR3 bases are TGCAGCGGGGTAGGACCAGGCTACACCTTC.